These 15 T cell receptor beta chains share one sample of origin, sequenced in a study of CDR3 diversity in severe acne. TCRdb reprocessed the PCR reads with MiXCR, giving one entry per CDR3 protein. Among approximately 97,000 distinct CDR3 sequences, roughly half were seen once, and the ten largest hold over 10%. The specimen was blood. These receptors were collected from a male donor with acne.

V and J are TRBV2 and TRBJ2-1, with 9 positions matching TRBD1. The germline V gene encodes CDR1 SNHLY and CDR2 FYNNEI. The CDR3 totals 14 residues. V shed 6 bases and J 3 bases; nucleotides not matched to a gene: 3. For the CDR3, the DNA is TGTGCCAGCAGCCGGGACAGGGACTACAATGAGCAGTTCTTC. Amino acid sequence: CASSRDRDYNEQFF.

The table lists this clonotype with many counts. The V gene is TRBV20-1, the J gene TRBJ1-1, with D maybe TRBD1 (5 bases). Deletions cut 6 bases from V and 0 bases from J, with 17 bases between. The CDR3 loop spans 15 amino acids. Germline V gene sequence: CDR1 DFQATT, CDR2 SNEGSKA (reference sequence). The CDR3 loop is CSADPAPGVNTEAFF. The CDR3 region has the DNA TGCAGTGCCGACCCCGCCCCGGGGGTGAACACTGAAGCTTTCTTT.

On this clonotype: This may stem from a read error, because a much larger clone lies one nucleotide away. V usage is TRBV5-1 and J usage is TRBJ1-1, with no clear D. Germline CDR1 SGHRS, CDR2 YFSETQ. This CDR3 is 14 amino acids long. Trimming took off 3 bases at V and 1 base at J, with 10 bases between the two ends. CDR3 coding DNA: TGCGCCAGCAGCTCCGGACCGGGGAACACTGAAGCTTTCTTT. Translating it yields CASSSGPGNTEAFF. The full variable domain, rest sourced from reference TRBV5-1 and TRBJ1-1, is KAGVTQTPRYLIKTRGQQVTLSCSPISGHRSVSWYQQTPGQGLQFLFEYFSETQRNKGNFPGRFSGRQFSNSRSEMNVSTLELGDSALYLCASSSGPGNTEAFFGQGTRLTVV.

This clonotype was seen just once. The chain is built from TRBV10-2 and TRBJ2-1; 10 positions agree with TRBD2. Per the germline V gene, CDR1 is WSHSY and CDR2 is SAAADI. Unmatched junction bases numbered 7, after V lost 3 bases and J lost 8 bases. This CDR3 has 15 residues. Here the CDR3 reads CASSDPSGSGDEQFF. The CDR3, as DNA: TGCGCCAGCAGTGACCCTAGCGGGAGTGGGGATGAGCAGTTCTTC.

This chain connects TRBV27 to TRBJ2-7; 9 nucleotides agree with TRBD1. The germline V gene has CDR1 MNHEY and CDR2 SMNVEV (reference sequence). Trimming took 6 bases from V and 3 from J; bases not matched to a gene: 12. This CDR3 region has 16 residues. The CDR3 bases are TGTGCCAGCAGCCCTAAACCGGGACAGGGTAGCTACGAGCAGTACTTC. Translating it yields CASSPKPGQGSYEQYF.

The V gene is TRBV7-6, the J gene TRBJ2-7, with a weak D call TRBD2 (7 bases). Germline lookup yields CDR1 SGHVS and CDR2 FNYEAQ. V was pared by 1 base and J by 8 bases, with 12 bases between. The CDR3 loop spans 13 amino acids. This chain's CDR3 is CASSLGEGGQQYF. CDR3 nucleotide sequence: TGTGCCAGCAGCTTAGGGGAGGGGGGACAGCAGTACTTC.

The CDR3 spells CSAYDLAGAYGNEQFF. CDR3 nucleotides: TGCAGTGCTTACGACCTAGCGGGAGCTTATGGCAATGAGCAGTTCTTC. The rearrangement uses TRBV20-1 and TRBJ2-1; 10 positions match TRBD2. Germline V lookup: CDR1 DFQATT, CDR2 SNEGSKA (reference sequence). The CDR3 length is 16 residues. With 5 bases clipped from V and 6 bases from J, the junction kept 13 bases outside the gene matches.

This clonotype was counted at least ten times. V gene TRBV20-1 combines with J gene TRBJ1-1; D perhaps matches TRBD1 (5 bases). This CDR3 has 12 residues. Germline values: CDR1 DFQATT, CDR2 SNEGSKA (reference sequence). The V gene lost 5 bases and the J gene lost 6 bases, with 13 bases spanning the gap. In DNA, the CDR3 is TGCAGTGCTTGGGGGATCAACCCTGAAGCTTTCTTT. Translated, it gives CSAWGINPEAFF.

By sample fraction, this clonotype is medium-sized. The chain uses TRBV19 and TRBJ2-3; 9 bases line up with TRBD2. CDR3 length: 15 amino acids. Per the germline V gene, CDR1 is LNHDA and CDR2 is SQIVND (reference sequence). The trim removed 8 bases at V and 0 bases at J, leaving 6 bases unmatched. CDR3 DNA: TGTGCCAGTTCAAGACTAGCGGAAAGCACAGATACGCAGTATTTT. The encoded protein is CASSRLAESTDTQYF. Full variable domain (outside the CDR3, taken from reference TRBV19 and TRBJ2-3): DGGITQSPKYLFRKEGQNVTLSCEQNLNHDAMYWYRQDPGQGLRLIYYSQIVNDFQKGDIAEGYSVSREKKESFPLTVTSAQKNPTAFYLCASSRLAESTDTQYFGPGTRLTVL.

In its sample, this clonotype was seen many times. V usage is TRBV7-9 and J usage is TRBJ2-3; 8 bases agree with TRBD2. Germline V lookup: CDR1 SEHNR, CDR2 FQNEAQ (reference sequence). The CDR3 spans 15 residues. V shed 1 base and J 3 bases; nucleotides not matched to a gene: 3. CDR3: CASSLVAGGTDTQYF. For the CDR3, the DNA is TGTGCCAGCAGCTTAGTTGCGGGAGGTACAGATACGCAGTATTTT.

The chain recombines TRBV7-9 with TRBJ2-7; either TRBD1 or TRBD2 may fit D (7 bases each). The ends were cut back, 7 bases at V and 3 bases at J, with 19 bases in the middle. The CDR3 contains 15 residues. From germline, CDR1 is SEHNR and CDR2 FQNEAQ (reference sequence). CDR3 sequence: CASTLGGTENYEQYF. CDR3 in DNA: TGTGCCAGCACCTTGGGAGGGACAGAGAACTACGAGCAGTACTTC. Full variable domain (missing parts from reference TRBV7-9 and TRBJ2-7): DTGVSQNPRHKITKRGQNVTFRCDPISEHNRLYWYRQTLGQGPEFLTYFQNEAQLEKSRLLSDRFSAERPKGSFSTLEIQRTEQGDSAMYLCASTLGGTENYEQYFGPGTRLTVT.

This clonotype was recorded many times. CDR3 sequence: CSAFPFDRASTGELFF. DNA for the CDR3: TGCAGTGCCTTCCCATTCGATAGGGCGTCCACCGGGGAGCTGTTTTTT. The V and J genes are TRBV20-1 and TRBJ2-2; D gene ambiguous. The CDR3 runs 16 residues. CDR1 is DFQATT and CDR2 is SNEGSKA in the germline V gene (reference sequence). Trimming shortened V by 6 bases and J by 4 bases, and 21 bases separated the two germline ends.

This clonotype was seen ten or more times. The chain is built from TRBV10-3 and TRBJ2-2, with 8 bases identical to TRBD2. J gave up 7 bases and V 3 bases, and 4 bases lay outside the gene matches. CDR3 length: 14 residues. Germline CDR1 ENHRY, CDR2 SYGVKD. This CDR3 reads CAISDGTRIGELFF. The CDR3 coding sequence is TGTGCCATCAGTGATGGGACTAGAATCGGGGAGCTGTTTTTT.

V is TRBV7-2 and J is TRBJ2-5; 8 bases are a match to TRBD2. Trimming at V came to 2 bases and at J to 3 bases, leaving 2 bases not matched to a gene. In germline, CDR1 is SGHTA, CDR2 FQGNSA. This CDR3 has 14 amino acids. The CDR3 region is CASSLREGEETQYF. In DNA, the CDR3 is TGTGCCAGCAGCTTACGGGAGGGAGAAGAGACCCAGTACTTC.

The V call is TRBV18, the J call TRBJ1-3; TRBD1 is a possible D gene (6 bases). V lost 1 base, J lost 2 bases, and 9 bases lay in between. CDR1 is KGHSH, CDR2 LQKENI, per germline. The CDR3 has 15 amino acids. The chain's CDR3 is CASSPLGAAGNTIYF. Written as DNA, the CDR3 is TGTGCCAGCTCACCACTGGGGGCAGCTGGAAACACCATATATTTT.